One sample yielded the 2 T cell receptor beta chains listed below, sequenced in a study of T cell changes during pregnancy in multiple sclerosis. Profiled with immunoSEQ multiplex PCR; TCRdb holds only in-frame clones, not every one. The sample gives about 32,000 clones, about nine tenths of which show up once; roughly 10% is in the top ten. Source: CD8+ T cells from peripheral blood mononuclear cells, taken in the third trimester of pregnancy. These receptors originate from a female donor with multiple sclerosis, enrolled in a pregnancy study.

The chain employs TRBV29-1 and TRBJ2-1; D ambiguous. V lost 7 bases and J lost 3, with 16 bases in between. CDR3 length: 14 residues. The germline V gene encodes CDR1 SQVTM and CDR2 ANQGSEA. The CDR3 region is CSALTRRGYNEQFF. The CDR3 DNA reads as TGCAGCGCGCTAACAAGGAGAGGCTACAATGAGCAGTTCTTC.

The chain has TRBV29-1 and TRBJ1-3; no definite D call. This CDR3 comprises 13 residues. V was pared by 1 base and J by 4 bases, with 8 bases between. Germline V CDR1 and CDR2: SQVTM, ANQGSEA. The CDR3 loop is CSVEVTDGNTIYF. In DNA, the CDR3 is TGCAGCGTTGAAGTCACAGACGGAAACACCATATATTTT.